This T cell receptor beta chain was identified during a study of blood T cell repertoires in COVID-19. Across the whole study: Specimens from acute and convalescent COVID-19 originated in the United States, Italy and Spain. In each case, the material was cDNA or gDNA derived from T cells, B-cell-depleted T cells, or PBMCs.

As concerns this clone: This specimen includes other DNA sequences encoding the same CDR3.

Germline V gives CDR1 LNHNV, CDR2 YYDKDF (reference sequence). The CDR3 length is 15 residues. The V and J ends lost 3 bases and 4 bases respectively, with 15 bases between them. Original processing methods: Estimates of nucleated cell counts were drawn from the amplification of reference gene primers. Sequenced by immunoSEQ multiplex PCR; TCRdb stores in-frame clones only, minus some. From that table come the V and J calls and clone size; the DNA was used to work out D and trimming. The data hold roughly 230,000 clones, with approximately 88% observed a single time. This sequence was found in a man aged 40-49 years with acute or convalescent COVID-19. V usage is TRBV15 and J usage is TRBJ2-5, with TRBD2 as a possible D gene (5 bases). Source material: peripheral blood. The CDR3 nucleotides are TGTGCCACCAGCAGGGGAGACGGGATGGGAGAGACCCAGTACTTC. Its protein is CATSRGDGMGETQYF.